This T cell receptor (beta chain) was identified during a study of PD-1 blockade in classical Hodgkin lymphoma. Study-level points and caveats: Whatever underlies the repertoire differences (possibly disease activity or prior therapy) remains undefined. Newly diagnosed patients reportedly had lower baseline TCR diversity than healthy donors.

Regarding time point: newly diagnosed, previously untreated cHL patient sample. The study purified CD4+ T cells from thawed PBMCs using magnetic negative selection. PBMCs from patients with newly diagnosed, untreated classical Hodgkin lymphoma served as a comparison group for the relapsed/refractory trial patients. The CDR3 has 15 residues. The V segment lost 4 bases and the J segment 5 bases; nucleotides outside the gene matches: 6. CDR1 SGHRS and CDR2 YFSETQ come from the germline V gene. Sequencing used immunoSEQ multiplex PCR; TCRdb keeps in-frame clones, though not all of them. Among approximately 20,000 clones listed, 89% were seen once. Points on this clone: Antigen: not known.

The receptor comes from a human donor with classical Hodgkin lymphoma. The sequencing input was CD4+ T cells from blood. The rearrangement uses TRBV5-1 and TRBJ2-3, with 11 nucleotides matching TRBD1. The CDR3, as DNA: TGCGCCAGCAGCCCCGATGGGACAGGGGGAGATACGCAGTATTTT. Protein: CASSPDGTGGDTQYF.